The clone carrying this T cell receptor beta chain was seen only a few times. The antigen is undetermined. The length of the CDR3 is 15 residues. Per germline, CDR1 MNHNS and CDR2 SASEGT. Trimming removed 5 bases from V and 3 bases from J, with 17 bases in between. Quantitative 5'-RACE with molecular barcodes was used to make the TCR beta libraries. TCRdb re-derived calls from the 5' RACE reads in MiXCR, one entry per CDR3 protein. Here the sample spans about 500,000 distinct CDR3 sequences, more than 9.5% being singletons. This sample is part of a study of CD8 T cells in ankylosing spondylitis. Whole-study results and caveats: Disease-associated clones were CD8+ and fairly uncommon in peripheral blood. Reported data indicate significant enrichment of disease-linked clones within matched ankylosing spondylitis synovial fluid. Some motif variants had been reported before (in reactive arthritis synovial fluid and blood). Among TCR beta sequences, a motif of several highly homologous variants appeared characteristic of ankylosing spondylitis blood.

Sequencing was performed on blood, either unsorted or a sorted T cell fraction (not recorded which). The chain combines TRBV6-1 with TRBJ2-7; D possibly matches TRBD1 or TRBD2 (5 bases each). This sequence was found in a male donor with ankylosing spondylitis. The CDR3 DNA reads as TGTGCCAGCAGTCAAACCCCGGGACGGATCTACGAGCAGTACTTC. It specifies CASSQTPGRIYEQYF.